The rows below give T cell receptor beta chains drawn from one sample of a study of tumor-infiltrating lymphocytes in localized non-small cell lung cancer. The method was immunoSEQ multiplex PCR; TCRdb's version includes in-frame clones alone and lacks a portion of them. The sample has thousands of clones, around three quarters seen once. Sequencing was performed on uninvolved lung tissue not adjacent to the tumor. The receptors stem from a human donor with non-small cell lung cancer. Each CDR3 is given with its conserved first and last residue. The D gene is left open where the match is weak. Clone size is stated in some rows and not others, as once, few, many or a class when expanded.

abundance	d_gene	v_gene	j_gene	CDR3aa	CDR3nt
.	.	TRBV4-2	TRBJ1-1	CASSQDRGTEAFF	TGTGCCAGCAGCCAAGACAGGGGCACTGAAGCTTTCTTT
.	.	TRBV5-1	TRBJ2-3	CASRGNLLVPGTGTQYF	TGCGCCAGCAGGGGTAACCTGCTTGTCCCAGGAACTGGTACGCAGTATTTT
medium-sized	.	TRBV28	TRBJ1-5	CASTTQRGPQHF	TGTGCCAGCACTACTCAAAGGGGGCCCCAGCATTTT
.	.	TRBV10-3	TRBJ2-2	CAISRPPGELFF	TGTGCCATCTCGCGACCCCCCGGGGAGCTGTTTTTT
.	TRBD1	TRBV7-8	TRBJ1-2	CASSYPGQDYGYTF	TGTGCCAGCAGCTACCCCGGACAGGACTATGGCTACACCTTC
.	.	TRBV6-5	TRBJ2-2	CASSLDYTGELFF	TGTGCCAGCAGCCTGGACTACACCGGGGAGCTGTTTTTT
.	.	TRBV2	TRBJ1-2	CASSGLPGTKGDYGYTF	TGTGCCAGCAGTGGTCTGCCGGGGACCAAGGGGGACTATGGCTACACCTTC
once	.	TRBV30	TRBJ1-3	CAWGGGLTGNTIYF	TGTGCCTGGGGAGGGGGTTTAACTGGAAACACCATATATTTT
.	.	TRBV7-2	TRBJ1-3	CASSFDVNTIYF	TGTGCCAGCAGCTTTGACGTAAACACCATATATTTT
few	.	TRBV19	TRBJ1-1	CASSIRGGEAFF	TGTGCCAGTAGTATAAGGGGAGGTGAAGCTTTCTTT
.	TRBD1	TRBV7-9	TRBJ1-4	CASSLGTAINEKLFF	TGTGCCAGCAGCTTGGGGACAGCCATTAATGAAAAACTGTTTTTT
.	.	TRBV7-2	TRBJ2-5	CASSFQRGRETQYF	TGTGCCAGCAGCTTCCAACGGGGCCGGGAGACCCAGTACTTC
.	.	TRBV11-2	TRBJ2-5	CASRGVETQYF	TGTGCCAGCAGAGGGGTGGAGACCCAGTACTTC
.	TRBD1	TRBV9	TRBJ1-6	CASSVAGQGGRSPLHF	TGTGCCAGCAGCGTAGCTGGACAGGGAGGCCGTTCACCCCTCCACTTT
few	TRBD1	TRBV2	TRBJ2-7	CASSPPGGEEASEQYF	TGTGCCAGCAGTCCTCCAGGGGGCGAAGAAGCAAGCGAGCAGTACTTC
.	TRBD1	TRBV30	TRBJ2-2	CAWSRTGHTGELFF	TGTGCCTGGAGTAGGACAGGGCACACCGGGGAGCTGTTTTTT
.	TRBD1	TRBV11-3	TRBJ2-7	CASSGTGVSEQYF	TGTGCCAGCAGCGGGACAGGGGTCAGCGAGCAGTACTTC
.	TRBD1	TRBV10-1	TRBJ2-7	CASSDPTTGREQYF	TGCGCCAGCAGTGACCCGACGACAGGGCGCGAGCAGTACTTC
.	.	TRBV28	TRBJ1-2	CASSLGGNYGYTF	TGTGCCAGCAGTCTCGGGGGGAACTATGGCTACACCTTC
.	.	TRBV7-2	TRBJ2-3	CASSTIGVGDTQYF	TGTGCCAGCAGCACCATAGGGGTAGGGGATACGCAGTATTTT
.	.	TRBV1	TRBJ2-1	CTSSQDCPRDYRGEQFF	TGCACCAGCAGCCAAGATTGCCCCAGGGACTACCGGGGGGAGCAGTTCTTC
few	.	TRBV30	TRBJ2-4	CAWEQVAKNIQYF	TGTGCCTGGGAACAGGTAGCCAAAAACATTCAGTACTTC
once	.	TRBV2	TRBJ1-4	CASSGTDGEKLFF	TGTGCCAGCAGTGGGACTGATGGAGAAAAACTGTTTTTT
.	TRBD1	TRBV9	TRBJ1-2	CASSPSTGEYGYTF	TGTGCCAGCAGCCCCTCGACAGGGGAATATGGCTACACCTTC
.	TRBD2	TRBV5-6	TRBJ2-1	CASSLEAGGRDYNEQFF	TGTGCCAGCAGCTTGGAGGCGGGCGGGAGGGACTACAATGAGCAGTTCTTC
.	.	TRBV27	TRBJ1-6	CASRIVNSPLHF	TGTGCCAGCAGGATTGTAAATTCACCCCTCCACTTT
.	.	TRBV7-8	TRBJ1-3	CASSPFAGADISGNTIYF	TGTGCCAGCAGCCCCTTTGCAGGGGCCGATATCTCTGGAAACACCATATATTTT
.	.	TRBV27	TRBJ1-1	CASSFTAWDARFTEAFF	TGTGCCAGCAGTTTCACCGCCTGGGACGCTCGATTCACTGAAGCTTTCTTT
.	.	TRBV7-9	TRBJ2-5	CASSAQGETQYF	TGTGCCAGCAGCGCTCAGGGAGAGACCCAGTACTTC
.	.	TRBV9	TRBJ2-1	CASSVVGQGGDEQFF	TGTGCCAGCAGCGTAGTGGGGCAGGGTGGCGATGAGCAGTTCTTC
.	.	TRBV27	TRBJ1-5	CASRIGGRSNQPQHF	TGTGCCAGCAGAATAGGGGGGAGAAGCAATCAGCCCCAGCATTTT
.	.	TRBV10-3	TRBJ2-7	CAISPRGDYEQYF	TGTGCCATCAGTCCCAGGGGGGACTACGAGCAGTACTTC
.	.	TRBV14	TRBJ2-1	CASSQVTAYYNEQFF	TGTGCCAGCAGCCAAGTGACGGCCTACTACAATGAGCAGTTCTTC
.	TRBD1	TRBV10-3	TRBJ2-2	CAIAGGVPGELFF	TGTGCCATCGCAGGGGGCGTACCCGGGGAGCTGTTTTTT
.	TRBD1	TRBV28	TRBJ1-2	CASSPFTGENGYTF	TGTGCCAGCAGCCCCTTTACAGGGGAGAATGGCTACACCTTC
.	.	TRBV27	TRBJ1-5	CASSFHATESNQPQHF	TGTGCCAGCAGCTTCCATGCGACAGAGAGCAATCAGCCCCAGCATTTT
.	.	TRBV11-2	TRBJ2-3	CASSLKRGTGTQYF	TGTGCCAGCAGCTTAAAGCGGGGGACAGGGACGCAGTATTTT